The 4 T cell receptor beta chains in this list originate from one sample, sequenced in a study of blood T cell repertoires in COVID-19 (dated by TCRdb to 2020 to 2022). The library was prepared using the immunoSEQ multiplex PCR assay. TCRdb took this table from immuneACCESS and kept in-frame rearrangements with V and J called. Such tables lack part of the clones; where checked against another copy, unresolved V genes explain under half of the gap, and the rest is unexplained. Present in this sample are tens of thousands of clones, about nine tenths of which were seen just once. 3.8% of the sample lies in the top ten. The sample was peripheral blood. The receptors originated from a man between 45 and 60 years old with active COVID-19.

The genes are TRBV7-9 and TRBJ1-2; 7 bases are shared with TRBD1. The CDR3 is 14 amino acids. CDR1 and CDR2 from the germline V gene are SEHNR and FQNEAQ (reference sequence). V shed 1 base, J shed 1 base, and the junction held 0 bases outside the gene matches. The CDR3 sequence is CASSLGQGNYGYTF. The CDR3 DNA reads TGTGCCAGCAGCTTAGGACAGGGTAACTATGGCTACACCTTC.

The chain couples TRBV9 to TRBJ2-5, with TRBD2 matching over 7 bases. This CDR3 is 16 amino acids long. Germline V CDR1 and CDR2: SGDLS, YYNGEE. With V trimmed by 0 bases and J by 1 base, 6 bases remained unmatched. The CDR3 nucleotides read TGTGCCAGCAGCGTAGGTCCAGCGGGGCTCCAAGAGACCCAGTACTTC. It codes for CASSVGPAGLQETQYF. Filled out from reference TRBV9 and TRBJ2-5, the complete variable domain reads DSGVTQTPKHLITATGQRVTLRCSPRSGDLSVYWYQQSLDQGLQFLIQYYNGEERAKGNILERFSAQQFPDLHSELNLSSLELGDSALYFCASSVGPAGLQETQYFGPGTRLLVL.

The V call is TRBV5-6, the J call TRBJ1-1; D possibly corresponds to TRBD1 (6 bases). Trimming took off 4 bases at V and 11 bases at J, with 21 bases between the two ends. Germline V CDR1 and CDR2: SGHDT, YYEEEE. The CDR3 length is 14 residues. CDR3 sequence reads: CASSVYRVPIRAFF. CDR3 DNA: TGTGCCAGCAGCGTCTACAGGGTGCCTATCCGGGCTTTCTTT.

CDR3 sequence: CASSPGGENIQYF. CDR3 DNA sequence: TGTGCCAGCTCCCCGGGGGGGGAAAACATTCAGTACTTC. V is TRBV18 and J is TRBJ2-4; 8 bases agree with TRBD2. This CDR3 spans 13 amino acids. Germline values: CDR1 KGHSH, CDR2 LQKENI. Losses at the gene ends were 6 bases for V and 5 bases for J; bases not matched to a gene: 3. The full variable domain, completed using reference TRBV18 and TRBJ2-4, is NAGVMQNPRHLVRRRGQEARLRCSPMKGHSHVYWYRQLPEEGLKFMVYLQKENIIDESGMPKERFSAEFPKEGPSILRIQQVVRGDSAAYFCASSPGGENIQYFGAGTRLSVL.